This entry lists 13 T cell receptor beta chains sequenced from one sample in a study of blood T cell repertoires in COVID-19. Produced via immunoSEQ multiplex PCR; TCRdb's table is partial and in-frame only. This table holds about 140,000 clones, about 84% found once. The sequencing sample was made of peripheral blood. These receptor sequences come from a woman in her fifties or sixties with acute or convalescent COVID-19.

The CDR3 is CASSQGLAGNSYNEQFF. The CDR3, as DNA: TGTGCCAGCAGCCAAGGACTAGCGGGGAATTCTTACAATGAGCAGTTCTTC. The chain combines TRBV7-2 with TRBJ2-1, with 12 bases that match TRBD2. Losses at the gene ends were 5 bases for V and 4 bases for J; bases not matched to a gene: 9. The CDR3 loop spans 17 amino acids. Germline lookup yields CDR1 SGHTA and CDR2 FQGNSA.

The chain recombines TRBV28 with TRBJ1-4; 7 positions match TRBD1. V lost 5 bases, J lost 0 bases, and 9 bases stayed unmatched. There are 17 residues in the CDR3. Germline V gene sequence: CDR1 MDHEN, CDR2 SYDVKM. The DNA of the CDR3 is TGTGCCAGCAGTACACCGGGACAGTATGCAACTAATGAAAAACTGTTTTTT. This codes for CASSTPGQYATNEKLFF.

This chain joins TRBV5-3 and TRBJ1-5; TRBD1 aligns across 9 bases. TRBV5-3 is an ORF, with its function uncertain. V shed 4 bases, J shed 2 bases, and the junction held 1 base outside the gene matches. The CDR3 has 14 residues. CDR3 region: CARSRDRGNQPQHF. CDR3 bases: TGTGCCAGAAGCCGGGACAGGGGCAATCAGCCCCAGCATTTT.

This chain uses TRBV30 with TRBJ1-1; D might be TRBD1 (5 bases). From germline, CDR1 is GTSNPN and CDR2 SVGIG (reference sequence). The CDR3 covers 14 residues. V lost 3 bases and J lost 2, with 13 bases in between. In nucleotides, the CDR3 is TGTGCCTGGAGCCGGGGGGACGGAAACACTGAAGCTTTCTTT. Protein product: CAWSRGDGNTEAFF.

The V call is TRBV18, the J call TRBJ1-2; D may be TRBD1 (5 bases). The CDR3 spans 13 residues. The V gene lost 3 bases and the J gene lost 1 base, with 6 bases spanning the gap. Germline CDR1 is KGHSH and CDR2 is LQKENI. The CDR3 loop is CASSPDNNYGYTF. The CDR3 coding sequence is TGTGCCAGCTCACCGGACAATAACTATGGCTACACCTTC.

The chain has TRBV15 and TRBJ1-4; no clear D gene. Deletions cut 6 bases from V and 7 bases from J, with 15 bases between. CDR3 length: 14 amino acids. Germline-derived CDR1 and CDR2 are LNHNV and YYDKDF (reference sequence). CDR3 amino acids: CATSIDTFGEKLFF. CDR3 in DNA: TGTGCCACCAGTATCGACACTTTCGGTGAAAAACTGTTTTTT.

The chain recombines TRBV6-6 with TRBJ2-1, with 8 bases aligning to TRBD2. Unmatched junction bases numbered 8, after V lost 10 bases and J lost 9 bases. Germline values: CDR1 MNHNY, CDR2 SVGAGI (reference sequence). This CDR3 contains 12 residues. In nucleotides, the CDR3 is TGTGCCACCGCCCCGGGAGGGGGTGAGCAGTTCTTC. It translates to CATAPGGGEQFF.

The chain carries TRBV5-1 and TRBJ1-3, with a possible D match to TRBD1 (6 bases). Trimming left V 0 bases short and J 7 bases short, with 14 bases between. The CDR3 contains 15 residues. Germline CDR1 SGHRS, CDR2 YFSETQ. CDR3 in DNA: TGCGCCAGCAGCTTGGAAGGGGGAACCGGCAACACCATATATTTT. The encoded protein is CASSLEGGTGNTIYF.

This clone was detected only a few times. This chain links TRBV6-5 with TRBJ1-6, with a tentative D call TRBD1 (5 bases). Germline lookup yields CDR1 MNHEY and CDR2 SVGAGI. The CDR3 runs 16 residues. The V and J ends lost 0 bases and 8 bases respectively, with 14 bases between them. CDR3 sequence (DNA): TGTGCCAGCAGTTACTCGAACGGGGGTCGTGATTCACCCCTCCACTTT. Its translation: CASSYSNGGRDSPLHF.

This clone was seen once. The V and J genes are TRBV5-1 and TRBJ1-4, with TRBD1 identical over 8 bases. Per the germline V gene, CDR1 is SGHRS and CDR2 is YFSETQ. V dropped 4 bases and J dropped 6; count of bases not matched to a gene: 8. This CDR3 is built from 15 residues. The CDR3, as DNA: TGCGCCAGCAGCGTATCCGGGACAGGAGATGAAAAACTGTTTTTT. As protein: CASSVSGTGDEKLFF.

V is TRBV28 and J is TRBJ1-4; 7 positions agree with TRBD1. CDR1 and CDR2 (germline): MDHEN, SYDVKM. This CDR3 has 15 residues. Unmatched junction bases numbered 5, after V lost 6 bases and J lost 1 base. As DNA, the CDR3 is TGTGCCAGCAGGGGACAGACTCTAACTAATGAAAAACTGTTTTTT. This translates into CASRGQTLTNEKLFF.

In its sample, this clone was seen once. J is TRBJ2-7 and V is TRBV4-3, with a possible D match to TRBD1 (6 bases). Germline lookup yields CDR1 LGHNA and CDR2 YSLEER. The CDR3 totals 16 residues. V lost 0 bases, J lost 0 bases, and 12 bases lay in between. The CDR3 region has the DNA TGCGCCAGCAGCCAAGATATATCGGACAGCTCCTACGAGCAGTACTTC. Translating gives CASSQDISDSSYEQYF.

The rearrangement uses TRBV29-1 and TRBJ1-2; D not resolved. The CDR3 is made up of 14 amino acids. Trimming stripped 3 bases from V and 0 bases from J, with 11 bases between. Germline V gene sequence: CDR1 SQVTM, CDR2 ANQGSEA. CDR3 loop: CSVDLADTNYGYTF. The CDR3, as DNA: TGCAGCGTTGATCTGGCAGACACTAACTATGGCTACACCTTC.